The clone carrying this T cell receptor beta chain was observed once. Each CDR3 protein gets one entry after TCRdb re-called the RT-PCR reads with MiXCR. The data hold over 750,000 distinct CDR3 sequences, with about 20% observed a single time. Trimming removed 5 bases at V and 5 bases at J, with 18 bases between. There are 15 residues in the CDR3. Germline assignment: CDR1 SGHVS and CDR2 FNYEAQ. This specimen comes from a study of response to subunit inactivated influenza vaccine. This specimen was PBMCs from blood, taken roughly 5 days after vaccination. The TCR comes from a man aged 45-60 years who received an inactivated influenza vaccine. The rearrangement uses TRBV7-6 and TRBJ2-5; D possibly matches TRBD1 or TRBD2 (6 bases each). CDR3: CASSGPGAGGETQYF. The CDR3, as DNA: TGTGCCAGCAGCGGCCCGGGGGCTGGAGGGGAGACCCAGTACTTC.